The sequence of this T cell receptor beta chain was determined in a study of blood T cell repertoires in COVID-19. Study at large: Sites across the United States, Italy and Spain contributed samples from acute and convalescent COVID-19. The cDNA or gDNA used as material had been derived from T cells, B-cell-depleted T cells, or PBMCs.

This CDR3 region has 12 residues. Trimming took 5 bases from V and 4 from J, leaving 8 bases between them. The germline V gene encodes CDR1 SNHLY and CDR2 FYNNEI. The authors' processing: Amplifying reference gene primers gave estimates of nucleated cell counts. The protocol was immunoSEQ multiplex PCR, while the TCRdb copy is restricted to in-frame clones and leaves out a portion. Clone size and V and J calls were adopted from that table, with D and trimming inferred from the DNA. The table includes some 290,000 clones, under 90% detected once. This sequence joins TRBV2 and TRBJ1-2, with D unresolved. The material sequenced was peripheral blood. This clonotype was obtained from a woman between 55 and 75 years old with active or convalescent COVID-19. CDR3 sequence: CASSSFVYGYTF. DNA of the CDR3: TGTGCCAGCAGTTCCTTCGTCTATGGCTACACCTTC.